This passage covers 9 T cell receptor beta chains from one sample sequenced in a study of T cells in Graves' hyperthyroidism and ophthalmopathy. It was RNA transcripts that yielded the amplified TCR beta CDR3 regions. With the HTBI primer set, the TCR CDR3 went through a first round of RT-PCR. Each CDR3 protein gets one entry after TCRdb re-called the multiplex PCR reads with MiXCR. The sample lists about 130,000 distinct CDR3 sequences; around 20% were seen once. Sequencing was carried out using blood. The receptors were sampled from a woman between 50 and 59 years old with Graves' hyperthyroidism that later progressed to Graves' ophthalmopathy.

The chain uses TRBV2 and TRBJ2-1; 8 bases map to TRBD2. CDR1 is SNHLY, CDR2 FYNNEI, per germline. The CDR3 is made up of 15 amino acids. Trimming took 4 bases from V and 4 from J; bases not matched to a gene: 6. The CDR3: CASSVGGRSYNEQFF. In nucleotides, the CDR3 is TGTGCCAGCAGTGTAGGCGGGAGGTCGTACAATGAGCAGTTCTTC.

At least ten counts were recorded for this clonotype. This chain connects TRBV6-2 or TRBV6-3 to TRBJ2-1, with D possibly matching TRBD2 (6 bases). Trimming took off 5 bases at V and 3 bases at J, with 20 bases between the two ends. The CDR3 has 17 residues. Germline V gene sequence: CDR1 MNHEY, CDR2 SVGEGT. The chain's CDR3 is CASSRGLARTFYNEQFF. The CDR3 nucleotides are TGTGCCAGCAGTCGCGGGCTAGCGAGGACTTTCTACAATGAGCAGTTCTTC.

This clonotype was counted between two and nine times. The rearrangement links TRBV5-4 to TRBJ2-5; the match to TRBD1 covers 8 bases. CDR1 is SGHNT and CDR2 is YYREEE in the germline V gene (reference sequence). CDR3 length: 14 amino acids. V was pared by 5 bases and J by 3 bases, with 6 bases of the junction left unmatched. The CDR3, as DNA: TGTGCCAGCAGACGACAGGGGTTCGAAGAGACCCAGTACTTC. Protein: CASRRQGFEETQYF.

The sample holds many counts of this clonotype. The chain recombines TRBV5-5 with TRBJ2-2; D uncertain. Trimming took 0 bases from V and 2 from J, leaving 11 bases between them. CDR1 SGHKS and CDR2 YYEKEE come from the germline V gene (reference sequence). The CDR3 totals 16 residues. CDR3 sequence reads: CASSLEGPANTGELFF. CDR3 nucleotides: TGTGCCAGCAGCTTGGAAGGGCCCGCCAACACCGGGGAGCTGTTTTTT. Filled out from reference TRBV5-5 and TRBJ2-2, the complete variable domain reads DAGVTQSPTHLIKTRGQQVTLRCSPISGHKSVSWYQQVLGQGPQFIFQYYEKEERGRGNFPDRFSARQFPNYSSELNVNALLLGDSALYLCASSLEGPANTGELFFGEGSRLTVL.

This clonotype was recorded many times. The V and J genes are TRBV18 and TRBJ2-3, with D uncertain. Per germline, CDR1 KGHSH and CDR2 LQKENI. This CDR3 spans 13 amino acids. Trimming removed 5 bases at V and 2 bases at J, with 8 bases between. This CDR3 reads CASSWRPTDTQYF. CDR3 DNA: TGTGCCAGCTCATGGCGGCCCACAGATACGCAGTATTTT.

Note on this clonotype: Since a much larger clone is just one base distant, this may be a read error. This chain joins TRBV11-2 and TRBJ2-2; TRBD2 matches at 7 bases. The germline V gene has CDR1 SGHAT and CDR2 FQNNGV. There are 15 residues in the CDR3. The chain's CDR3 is CASSLARERFGELVF. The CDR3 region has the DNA TGTGCCAGCAGCTTAGCGCGGGAGAGGTTCGGGGAGCTGGTTTTT. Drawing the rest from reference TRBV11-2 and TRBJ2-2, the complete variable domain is EAGVAQSPRYKIIEKRQSVAFWCNPISGHATLYWYQQILGQGPKLLIQFQNNGVVDDSQLPKDRFSAERLKGVDSTLKIQPAKLEDSAVYLCASSLARERFGELVFGEGSRLTVL.

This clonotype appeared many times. CDR3 region: CASTQDSSYNSPLHF. CDR3 coding DNA: TGTGCCAGTACGCAGGATAGCTCCTATAATTCACCCCTCCACTTT. V gene TRBV19 combines with J gene TRBJ1-6; unclear D gene. The germline V and J ends were trimmed by 7 bases and 0 bases, with 10 bases remaining between them. CDR1 and CDR2 (germline): LNHDA, SQIVND (reference sequence). The CDR3 is 15 residues long.

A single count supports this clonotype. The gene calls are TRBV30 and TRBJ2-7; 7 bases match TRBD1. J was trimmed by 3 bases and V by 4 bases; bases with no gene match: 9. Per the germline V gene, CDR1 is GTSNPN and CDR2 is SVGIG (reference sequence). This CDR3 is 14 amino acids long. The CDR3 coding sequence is TGTGCCTGGACCGAAGGGACAGCCTACTACGAGCAGTACTTC. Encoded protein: CAWTEGTAYYEQYF.

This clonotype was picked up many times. In nucleotides, the CDR3 is TGTGCCAGCAGCGGGACGGCGAACACTGAAGCTTTCTTT. Translated, it gives CASSGTANTEAFF. The rearrangement joins TRBV7-8 to TRBJ1-1; weak D call: TRBD1 (5 bases). Germline V gene lookup returns CDR1 SGHVS and CDR2 FQNEAQ. The V end was cut by 5 bases, the J end by 1 base, with 8 bases between. CDR3 length: 13 amino acids.